This T cell receptor beta chain emerged from a study of control samples from healthy donors and cancer patients. The repertoire was sequenced with immunoSEQ multiplex PCR; TCRdb's copy has only in-frame clones and lacks some. Of 21,000 or so clones in the sample, around 85% were seen once. This clone was found once. This receptor was identified in a man aged 60 to 75 with head and neck cancer. The sequencing sample was made of PBMCs.

The chain's CDR3 is CASKLGRTDNEQFF. CDR3 nucleotides: TGTGCCAGCAAACTGGGACGGACTGACAATGAGCAGTTCTTC. The V gene is TRBV27, the J gene TRBJ2-1; D might be TRBD1 or TRBD2, each matching 5 bases. V was cut by 7 bases and J by 5 bases, with 15 bases left in between. Germline lookup yields CDR1 MNHEY and CDR2 SMNVEV (reference sequence). The CDR3 has 14 amino acids.